These 9 T cell receptor beta chains were all obtained from the same sample, sequenced in a study of vaccination and CD4 T cells after COVID-19. At the Johns Hopkins FTIC core, DNA taken from cultured CD4+ T cells was sequenced by way of the Oncomine TCR Beta short-read assay. TCRdb reprocessed the PCR reads with MiXCR, giving one entry per CDR3 protein. The repertoire holds about 17,000 distinct CDR3 sequences, over 30% seen once, with more than 7.5% in the top ten. These receptors' antigens are unknown. Treatment indicated: approximately 11-day PBMC culture with coronavirus spike peptide pools or control peptides (ViraFEST assay). Sequenced material: CD4+ T cells from blood, cultured in vitro. Source of these receptors: a human donor who had recovered from COVID-19.

The V and J genes are TRBV5-6 and TRBJ1-5, with TRBD1 matching 8 bases. The CDR3 is 14 amino acids. Germline CDR1 reads SGHDT; CDR2 reads YYEEEE. Trimming at V came to 4 bases and at J to 7 bases, leaving 7 bases not matched to a gene. This chain's CDR3 is CASSATGAGQPQHF. In DNA form, the CDR3 reads TGTGCCAGCAGCGCGACAGGGGCAGGGCAGCCCCAGCATTTT.

The J gene is TRBJ2-7, the V gene TRBV30; 12 positions agree with TRBD2. Germline V gene data show CDR1 as GTSNPN and CDR2 as SVGIG (reference sequence). Trimming at V came to 8 bases and at J to 5 bases, leaving 7 bases not matched to a gene. This CDR3 contains 13 residues. CDR3 DNA: TGTGCCGGACGACTAGCGGGAGTTAACGAGCAGTACTTC. Protein sequence: CAGRLAGVNEQYF.

The chain employs TRBV20-1 and TRBJ2-7; 13 bases agree with TRBD2. The germline V gene encodes CDR1 DFQATT and CDR2 SNEGSKA (reference sequence). The V gene end was trimmed by 0 bases and the J gene end by 2 bases; junction bases not matched to a gene: 16. The CDR3 is made up of 20 amino acids. This CDR3 is CSAREETGTSGTAAPYEQYF. The CDR3 coding sequence is TGCAGTGCTAGAGAAGAAACCGGGACTAGCGGGACCGCTGCTCCCTACGAGCAGTACTTC.

The chain uses TRBV7-9 and TRBJ1-2; D might be TRBD1 (6 bases). CDR1 and CDR2 (germline): SEHNR, FQNEAQ (reference sequence). The CDR3 length is 17 residues. V was trimmed by 5 bases and J by 0 bases, leaving 19 bases between them. The CDR3 nucleotides read TGTGCCAGCAGCCCCCACATGGGCGGGGGCTCTAACTATGGCTACACCTTC. Translation gives CASSPHMGGGSNYGYTF.

The chain joins TRBV7-8 to TRBJ2-3; TRBD1 matches at 7 bases. Germline loops: CDR1 SGHVS, CDR2 FQNEAQ. The ends lost 6 bases at V and 1 base at J; junction bases unmatched: 7. This CDR3 has 15 residues. The CDR3: CASRQRQGGTDTQYF. The CDR3 DNA reads as TGTGCCAGCAGACAGCGACAGGGAGGCACAGATACGCAGTATTTT. Together with reference TRBV7-8 and TRBJ2-3, the CDR3 gives the full variable domain: GAGVSQSPRYKVAKRGQDVALRCDPISGHVSLFWYQQALGQGPEFLTYFQNEAQLDKSGLPSDRFFAERPEGSVSTLKIQRTQQEDSAVYLCASRQRQGGTDTQYFGPGTRLTVL.

The chain employs TRBV10-3 and TRBJ2-5; perhaps TRBD2 as D (6 bases). Trimming stripped 3 bases from V and 4 bases from J, with 15 bases between. There are 15 residues in the CDR3. Looked up from germline, CDR1 is ENHRY and CDR2 is SYGVKD. The CDR3 nucleotides are TGTGCCATCAGTGAAACTGGACTAAGCCCAGAGACCCAGTACTTC. Encoded protein: CAISETGLSPETQYF.

This clonotype was seen a handful of times. The chain uses TRBV6-4 and TRBJ2-3; D might be TRBD2 (5 bases). The CDR3 consists of 13 residues. CDR1 is MRHNA and CDR2 is SNTAGT in the germline V gene. Trimming stripped 3 bases from V and 3 bases from J, with 7 bases between. CDR3 residues: CASSEQRTDTQYF. Here the CDR3 DNA reads TGTGCCAGCAGTGAACAGCGGACAGATACGCAGTATTTT.

The V and J genes are TRBV10-3 and TRBJ2-3; D unclear. From germline, CDR1 is ENHRY and CDR2 SYGVKD. The CDR3 is 11 residues long. In DNA form, the CDR3 reads TGTGCTACGACCGATCGGGATACGCAGTATTTT. Translation gives CATTDRDTQYF.

The gene calls are TRBV30 and TRBJ1-5; TRBD1 agrees at 7 bases. CDR3 length: 13 amino acids. V lost 2 bases to trimming and J lost 5 bases; unmatched junction nucleotides: 3. Germline lookup yields CDR1 GTSNPN and CDR2 SVGIG (reference sequence). CDR3 coding DNA: TGTGCCTGGAGTTCCCAGGGGGATCAGCCCCAGCATTTT. Its translation is CAWSSQGDQPQHF.